This T cell receptor (beta chain) was identified during a study of OX40 agonist ivuxolimab in advanced cancers. Assay: immunoSEQ multiplex PCR; the TCRdb copy retains only in-frame clones and omits some. Of roughly 38,000 clones in the sample, 92% were seen once. Patients had blood sampled at baseline and again on cycle 4 day 1 and cycle 7 day 1. This clonotype was obtained from an adult with an advanced solid tumor such as melanoma, head and neck, liver or kidney cancer. Sequenced here: CD4+ or CD8+ T cells sorted from blood, sampled in a trial of the OX40 agonist ivuxolimab.

Here the CDR3 reads CASSQRQGNEQFF. The CDR3 nucleotides read TGCGCCAGCAGCCAAAGACAGGGCAATGAGCAGTTCTTC. This chain connects TRBV4-3 to TRBJ2-1; 7 bases agree with TRBD1. V was clipped by 2 bases and J by 6 bases; unmatched bases: 1. Germline V gene data show CDR1 as LGHNA and CDR2 as YSLEER. This CDR3 has 13 amino acids.